This T cell receptor (beta chain) was found in a study of T-cell memory formation after mild COVID-19. TCRdb independently ran MiXCR on the 5' RACE reads; one entry per CDR3 protein. The repertoire holds 92,000 or so distinct CDR3 sequences, 13% seen once, with about 28% in the top ten. The CDR3 totals 15 residues. Germline CDR1 reads SGHVS; CDR2 reads FNYEAQ. V was pared by 5 bases and J by 2 bases, with 6 bases of the junction left unmatched. This clonotype was sampled from an adult woman who had mild COVID-19 (a few samples of this study predate the infection). Cell type and time point are not known. Sequencing was performed on PBMCs or a T cell subset sorted from them (not recorded which). V gene TRBV7-6 combines with J gene TRBJ1-1; the match to TRBD1 covers 9 bases. The CDR3 is CASSPGTGFNTEAFF. In DNA form, the CDR3 reads TGTGCCAGCAGCCCTGGGACAGGGTTTAACACTGAAGCTTTCTTT.